A single sample gave rise to the 24 T cell receptor beta chains below, sequenced in a study of blood T cells in healthy people across ages. Combining a sample-barcoded 5' primer with a J-beta primer mix, a second PCR ran for roughly 7 to 11 cycles. TCRdb fed the 5' RACE reads into MiXCR, producing one record per CDR3 protein. Among 1.5 million to 2 million distinct CDR3 sequences listed, 25% to 30% were seen once. The sample was blood. The source is a young woman in good health.

The chain employs TRBV29-1 and TRBJ2-2; perhaps D is TRBD1 or TRBD2 (7 bases each). This CDR3 region has 14 residues. Trimming shortened V by 1 base and J by 6 bases, and 12 bases separated the two germline ends. From germline, CDR1 is SQVTM and CDR2 ANQGSEA. The CDR3 DNA follows: TGCAGCGTTGAAGCCCAGGGGGGGGCCGGGGAGCTGTTTTTT. The encoded protein is CSVEAQGGAGELFF.

This sequence joins TRBV30 and TRBJ2-4; D is possibly TRBD2 (5 bases). The V end was cut by 0 bases, the J end by 9 bases, with 18 bases between. CDR3 size: 15 residues. Germline CDR1 is GTSNPN and CDR2 is SVGIG (reference sequence). The CDR3 DNA follows: TGTGCCTGGAGTGTACGGGATTGGGGTATGGGCATTCAGTACTTC. This sequence encodes CAWSVRDWGMGIQYF. Full variable domain (missing parts from reference TRBV30 and TRBJ2-4): SQTIHQWPATLVQPVGSPLSLECTVEGTSNPNLYWYRQAAGRGLQLLFYSVGIGQISSEVPQNLSASRPQDRQFILSSKKLLLSDSGFYLCAWSVRDWGMGIQYFGAGTRLSVL.

The V gene is TRBV6-1, the J gene TRBJ1-3, with 7 bases identical to TRBD1. Trimming cost V 3 bases and J 1 base; bases outside gene matches: 6. The CDR3 runs to 16 residues. In germline, CDR1 is MNHNS, CDR2 SASEGT. The chain's CDR3 is CASSDPGQPSGNTIYF. The CDR3 DNA sequence: TGTGCCAGCAGTGATCCGGGACAGCCTTCTGGAAACACCATATATTTT.

The chain has TRBV29-1 and TRBJ2-1; 8 bases line up with TRBD2. The DNA matches TRBJ2-7 better at its end, which makes the J call doubtful. The germline CDR1 and CDR2 sequences are SQVTM and ANQGSEA. The CDR3 is 14 amino acids. In nucleotides, the CDR3 is TGCAGCGTTCGTAGCGGGACCTCCTACAATGAGCAGTACTTC. Amino acids: CSVRSGTSYNEQYF.

The sample holds a few counts of this clonotype. V usage is TRBV9 and J usage is TRBJ2-3; 9 nucleotides agree with TRBD2. Germline-derived CDR1 and CDR2 are SGDLS and YYNGEE. V lost 4 bases, J lost 4 bases, and 10 bases stayed unmatched. The CDR3 loop spans 16 amino acids. CDR3 sequence (DNA): TGTGCCAGCAGCTTACCAGCGGGGGGCGGAGCAGATACGCAGTATTTT. This codes for CASSLPAGGGADTQYF.

This clonotype was recorded only once. The V call is TRBV24-1, the J call TRBJ2-2, with D possibly matching TRBD1 (6 bases). The germline V gene has CDR1 KGHDR and CDR2 SFDVKD. V dropped 7 bases and J dropped 7 bases, with 15 bases sitting between them. CDR3 size: 14 residues. CDR3: CATRSGTSGGELFF. The CDR3 nucleotides are TGTGCCACCAGGTCCGGGACATCGGGCGGGGAGCTGTTTTTT.

This clonotype has more than one count but fewer than ten. This chain links TRBV11-2 with TRBJ2-7; D might be TRBD1 (5 bases). This CDR3 spans 17 amino acids. Trimming stripped 4 bases from V and 1 base from J, with 20 bases between. Germline V gives CDR1 SGHAT, CDR2 FQNNGV. This CDR3 is CASSSGPGLITSYEQYF. In nucleotides, the CDR3 is TGTGCCAGCAGCTCGGGTCCAGGGTTAATCACTTCCTACGAGCAGTACTTC. Together with reference TRBV11-2 and TRBJ2-7, the CDR3 gives the full variable domain: EAGVAQSPRYKIIEKRQSVAFWCNPISGHATLYWYQQILGQGPKLLIQFQNNGVVDDSQLPKDRFSAERLKGVDSTLKIQPAKLEDSAVYLCASSSGPGLITSYEQYFGPGTRLTVT.

This clonotype has just a few counts. This chain joins TRBV7-9 and TRBJ1-2, with D maybe TRBD1 (6 bases). This CDR3 has 12 amino acids. The germline V and J ends were trimmed by 8 bases and 6 bases, with 13 bases remaining between them. Germline V CDR1 and CDR2: SEHNR, FQNEAQ (reference sequence). CDR3 in amino acids: CASAPGQDGYTF. CDR3 in DNA: TGTGCCAGCGCCCCGGGACAAGATGGCTACACCTTC. Full variable domain (outside the CDR3, taken from reference TRBV7-9 and TRBJ1-2): DTGVSQNPRHKITKRGQNVTFRCDPISEHNRLYWYRQTLGQGPEFLTYFQNEAQLEKSRLLSDRFSAERPKGSFSTLEIQRTEQGDSAMYLCASAPGQDGYTFGSGTRLTVV.

This clonotype was seen a handful of times. The chain uses TRBV5-1 and TRBJ2-5; D not certain. The CDR3 sequence is 14 residues long. The V gene's germline CDR1 is SGHRS and CDR2 YFSETQ. Trimming left V 3 bases short and J 4 bases short, with 13 bases between. The CDR3 sequence is CASSSGPPLETQYF. The CDR3 DNA follows: TGCGCCAGCAGCTCCGGGCCCCCGTTAGAGACCCAGTACTTC.

The V and J genes are TRBV20-1 and TRBJ1-1; 7 bases align to TRBD1. Germline V gives CDR1 DFQATT, CDR2 SNEGSKA (reference sequence). V trimming: 6 bases; J trimming: 1 base; junction bases outside the gene matches: 5. The CDR3 is made up of 13 amino acids. CDR3 sequence reads: CSATDRQNTEAFF. CDR3 bases: TGCAGTGCCACGGACAGGCAGAACACTGAAGCTTTCTTT.

Turning to this clonotype: One base away lies a much larger clone, so this may be a sequencing read error. The CDR3 sequence: CSARDWAGNSYEQYF. In DNA form, the CDR3 reads TGCAGTGCTAGAGATTGGGCGGGTAACTCCTACGAGCAGTACTTC. This chain connects TRBV20-1 to TRBJ2-7; D perhaps matches TRBD2 (5 bases). Germline CDR1 is DFQATT and CDR2 is SNEGSKA (reference sequence). This CDR3 is 15 amino acids long. V dropped 0 bases and J dropped 0 bases, with 12 bases sitting between them.

V gene TRBV6-6 combines with J gene TRBJ2-1, with D possibly being TRBD1 or TRBD2 (6 bases each). The CDR3 runs 13 residues. V was pared by 2 bases and J by 10 bases, with 12 bases between. Germline V lookup: CDR1 MNHNY, CDR2 SVGAGI (reference sequence). The DNA of the CDR3 is TGTGCCAGCAGTTACCCCCTGGGGGGCGAGCAGTTCTTC. Amino acid sequence: CASSYPLGGEQFF.

The CDR3 loop is CSARDWSSPRDEQFF. The CDR3 DNA reads TGCAGTGCTAGAGATTGGTCATCCCCTCGCGATGAGCAGTTCTTC. J is TRBJ2-1 and V is TRBV20-1, with unresolved D. Trimming stripped 0 bases from V and 8 bases from J, with 17 bases between. The germline V gene encodes CDR1 DFQATT and CDR2 SNEGSKA (reference sequence). The CDR3 has 15 amino acids.

This clonotype was observed many times. The chain is built from TRBV5-1 and TRBJ2-5; 8 nucleotides agree with TRBD2. CDR1 and CDR2 (germline): SGHRS, YFSETQ. Trimming cost V 4 bases and J 5 bases; bases outside gene matches: 10. The CDR3 loop spans 15 amino acids. CDR3 DNA sequence: TGCGCCAGCAGCATTGGCCAGCGGGGGCTGGAGACCCAGTACTTC. It is translated as CASSIGQRGLETQYF.

This rearrangement joins TRBV9 to TRBJ2-1; D tentatively fits TRBD1 or TRBD2 (5 bases each). Germline loops: CDR1 SGDLS, CDR2 YYNGEE. This CDR3 is 13 amino acids long. Trimming pared 3 bases from V and 6 bases from J, leaving 10 bases between. CDR3 protein: CASSGDEANEQFF. As DNA, the CDR3 is TGTGCCAGCAGCGGGGACGAGGCCAATGAGCAGTTCTTC. The full variable domain, completed using reference TRBV9 and TRBJ2-1, is DSGVTQTPKHLITATGQRVTLRCSPRSGDLSVYWYQQSLDQGLQFLIQYYNGEERAKGNILERFSAQQFPDLHSELNLSSLELGDSALYFCASSGDEANEQFFGPGTRLTVL.

This clonotype was observed many times. The chain carries TRBV7-9 and TRBJ2-5; D not certain. There are 15 residues in the CDR3. Germline V gene lookup returns CDR1 SEHNR and CDR2 FQNEAQ (reference sequence). Trimming stripped 6 bases from V and 1 base from J, with 15 bases between. The CDR3 DNA follows: TGTGCCAGCAGTCGAAGCGAGCAGAGCCAAGAGACCCAGTACTTC. As protein: CASSRSEQSQETQYF.

The chain joins TRBV3-1 to TRBJ2-3; D may match TRBD1 or TRBD2 (5 bases each). The germline V gene has CDR1 LGHDT and CDR2 YNNKEL (reference sequence). This CDR3 spans 16 amino acids. V lost 0 bases, J lost 0 bases, and 10 bases lay in between. CDR3 amino acids: CASSQDPRGSTDTQYF. In DNA, the CDR3 is TGTGCCAGCAGCCAAGATCCGAGGGGAAGCACAGATACGCAGTATTTT.

The CDR3 DNA sequence: TGTGCCAGCAGCTTGCCCCAGGGGGATGGCTACACCTTC. Translated, it gives CASSLPQGDGYTF. This sequence joins TRBV5-6 and TRBJ1-2; 7 bases fit TRBD1. Germline CDR1 reads SGHDT; CDR2 reads YYEEEE. After removal of 1 base from V and 6 bases from J, the junction contained 3 bases not matched to a gene. The CDR3 covers 13 residues.

The chain is built from TRBV12-2 and TRBJ2-3. TRBV12-2 is recorded as a pseudogene. The CDR3 runs to 16 residues. The CDR3 sequence is CASRLALGDVTDTQYF. In nucleotides, the CDR3 is TGTGCAAGTCGCTTAGCCCTCGGAGATGTGACAGATACGCAGTATTTT.

This clonotype turned up a few times. The chain joins TRBV5-1 to TRBJ1-1; D is undetermined. Trimming took off 4 bases at V and 1 base at J, with 14 bases between the two ends. This CDR3 region has 15 residues. The germline V gene has CDR1 SGHRS and CDR2 YFSETQ. The CDR3 region has the DNA TGCGCCAGCAGCCCTGAGGGAGGGCCGAACACTGAAGCTTTCTTT. It is translated as CASSPEGGPNTEAFF. The whole variable domain, remainder taken from reference TRBV5-1 and TRBJ1-1, is KAGVTQTPRYLIKTRGQQVTLSCSPISGHRSVSWYQQTPGQGLQFLFEYFSETQRNKGNFPGRFSGRQFSNSRSEMNVSTLELGDSALYLCASSPEGGPNTEAFFGQGTRLTVV.

V usage is TRBV21-1 and J usage is TRBJ2-7. TRBV21-1 is assigned pseudogene status. The CDR3 is 13 amino acids. The CDR3 region is CASIRPAPHEQYF. The CDR3 DNA reads as TGCGCCAGCATTAGACCCGCTCCCCACGAGCAGTACTTC.

As concerns this clonotype: A read error may account for a junction end that differs from germline. The chain has TRBV20-1 and TRBJ2-1; TRBD2 aligns across 9 bases. This CDR3 region has 18 residues. Per germline, CDR1 DFQATT and CDR2 SNEGSKA (reference sequence). CDR3 coding DNA: TGCGGTGCTAGAGATCACGGTAGCGGGGGTCAATCCTACAATGAGCAGTTCTTC. Encoded protein: CGARDHGSGGQSYNEQFF.

The rearrangement uses TRBV21-1 and TRBJ2-7; the table calls TRBD1, which could not be checked here. TRBV21-1 is annotated as a pseudogene. CDR3 length: 13 residues. CDR3 region: CASSKWQGHEQYF. CDR3 DNA: TGTGCCAGCAGCAAGTGGCAGGGTCACGAGCAGTACTTC.

The chain links TRBV27 to TRBJ1-5; 7 positions match TRBD1. The CDR3 is 16 residues long. CDR1 and CDR2 from the germline V gene are MNHEY and SMNVEV (reference sequence). V shed 6 bases and J 0 bases; nucleotides not matched to a gene: 8. The CDR3 reads CASSPGTVTSNQPQHF. In nucleotides, the CDR3 is TGTGCCAGCAGCCCAGGGACAGTTACTAGCAATCAGCCCCAGCATTTT.